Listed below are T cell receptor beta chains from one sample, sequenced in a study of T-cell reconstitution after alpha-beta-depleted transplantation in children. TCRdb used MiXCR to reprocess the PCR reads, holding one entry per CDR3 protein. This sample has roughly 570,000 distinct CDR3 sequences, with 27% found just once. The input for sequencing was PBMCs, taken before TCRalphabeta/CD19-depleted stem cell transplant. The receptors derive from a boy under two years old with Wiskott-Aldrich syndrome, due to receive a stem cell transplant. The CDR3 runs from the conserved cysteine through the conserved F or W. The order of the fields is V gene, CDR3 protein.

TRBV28 CASKTPVITGELFF
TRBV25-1 CASSDPPRLAGGPSNEQFF
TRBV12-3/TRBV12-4 CASTPRSVGNTIYF
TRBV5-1 CASSLSPGLPYEQYF
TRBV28 CASSFYRLTRMVHNEQFF
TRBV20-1 CSAPKGFASSYNEQFF
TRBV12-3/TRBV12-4 CASSPRQVPDQPQHF
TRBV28 CASSLRGTGLQPQHF
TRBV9 CASSAGLAYYEQYF
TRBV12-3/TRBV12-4 CASSSGTYYNEQFF
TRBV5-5 CASSFRRQGGELFF
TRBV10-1 CASSASGTGETDTQYF
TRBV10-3 CATAPAGKVDEQFF
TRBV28 CASRARQFNYGYTF
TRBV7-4 CASSTPELAIQETQYF
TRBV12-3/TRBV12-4 CASRTDTYTDTQYF
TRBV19 CASSNRGRGTDTQYF
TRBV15 CATSRDVGSTEAFF
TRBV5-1 CASSLARVTTGELFF
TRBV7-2 CASSLSGLAGETLRDTQYF
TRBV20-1 CSAREHRGLNTEAFF
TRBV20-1 CSARDLTAPGEQFF
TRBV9 CASSHNRAGGSSYNEQFF
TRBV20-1 CSAGTWILFSNEQFF
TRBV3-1 CASSHHSYRGLTEAFF
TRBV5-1 CASSFGTDEETQYF
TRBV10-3 CAISEYGGQTNQPQHF